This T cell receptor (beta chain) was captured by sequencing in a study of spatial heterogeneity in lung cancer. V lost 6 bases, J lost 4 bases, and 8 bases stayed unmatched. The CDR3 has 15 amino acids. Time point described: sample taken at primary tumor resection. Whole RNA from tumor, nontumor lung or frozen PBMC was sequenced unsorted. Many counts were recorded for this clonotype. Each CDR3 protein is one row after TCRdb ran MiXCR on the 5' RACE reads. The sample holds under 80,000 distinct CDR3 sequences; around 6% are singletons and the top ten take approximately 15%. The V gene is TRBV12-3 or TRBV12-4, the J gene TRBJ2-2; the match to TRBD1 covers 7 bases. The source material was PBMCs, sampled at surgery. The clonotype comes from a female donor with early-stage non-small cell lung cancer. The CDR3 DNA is TGTGCCAGCAGCAAGGGGGCGCGAAGCACCGGGGAGCTGTTTTTT. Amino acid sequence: CASSKGARSTGELFF.